These 19 T cell receptor beta chains share one sample of origin, sequenced in a study of blood T cell repertoires in COVID-19. Sequenced by immunoSEQ multiplex PCR; TCRdb stores in-frame clones only, minus some. The sample records roughly 150,000 clones, around 80% being singletons. Material: peripheral blood. These TCRs come from a man aged 60 to 75 with active or convalescent COVID-19.

This clone turned up a few times. The V gene is TRBV2, the J gene TRBJ2-5; tentative D call: TRBD1 (8 bases). The CDR3 covers 15 residues. CDR1 SNHLY and CDR2 FYNNEI come from the germline V gene. Trimming removed 9 bases from V and 4 bases from J, with 21 bases in between. The CDR3 DNA is TGTGCCAGTACTCCCCAAACAGGGGGGGCAGAGACCCAGTACTTC. This sequence encodes CASTPQTGGAETQYF.

The chain is built from TRBV12-5 and TRBJ2-1, with 7 bases aligning to TRBD2. This CDR3 has 13 amino acids. Germline lookup yields CDR1 LGHNT and CDR2 FRNRAP. The trim removed 7 bases at V and 7 bases at J, leaving 7 bases unmatched. CDR3 residues: CASALGGVNEQFF. The CDR3 DNA reads as TGTGCTAGTGCCCTTGGGGGGGTAAATGAGCAGTTCTTC.

The V call is TRBV5-4, the J call TRBJ2-7, with 9 bases matching TRBD1. V shed 4 bases, J shed 2 bases, and the junction held 7 bases outside the gene matches. The CDR3 covers 15 residues. The V gene's germline CDR1 is SGHNT and CDR2 YYREEE (reference sequence). CDR3 sequence: CASSPGQGVTYEQYF. The CDR3 nucleotides are TGTGCCAGCAGCCCGGGACAGGGAGTCACCTACGAGCAGTACTTC.

This clone was picked up one time. The rearrangement joins TRBV4-1 to TRBJ2-6, with 8 nucleotides matching TRBD1. V lost 0 bases and J lost 0; bases outside the gene matches: 7. From germline, CDR1 is MGHRA and CDR2 YSYEKL. The CDR3 runs 19 residues. CDR3 sequence (DNA): TGCGCCAGCAGCCAAGATTATGGGACAGGCAACTCTGGGGCCAACGTCCTGACTTTC. It is translated as CASSQDYGTGNSGANVLTF.

The V and J genes are TRBV6-5 and TRBJ2-7, with D possibly matching TRBD1 (7 bases). The V gene lost 11 bases and the J gene lost 5 bases, with 13 bases spanning the gap. Germline V CDR1 and CDR2: MNHEY, SVGAGI. The CDR3 spans 11 residues. The DNA of the CDR3 is TGTGCCTCCTCCAGGGGGGACGAGCAGTACTTC. Protein sequence: CASSRGDEQYF.

The chain uses TRBV5-4 and TRBJ2-1; tentative D call: TRBD1 (5 bases). V dropped 1 base and J dropped 7 bases, with 15 bases sitting between them. The germline V gene encodes CDR1 SGHNT and CDR2 YYREEE (reference sequence). The CDR3 is 15 residues long. The CDR3 loop is CASSLWAGQVNEQFF. The CDR3 region has the DNA TGTGCCAGCAGCTTGTGGGCAGGGCAGGTTAATGAGCAGTTCTTC.

J is TRBJ1-3 and V is TRBV5-5, with a weak D call TRBD1 (6 bases). The germline V and J ends were trimmed by 0 bases and 4 bases, with 11 bases remaining between them. The CDR3 contains 15 residues. Germline loops: CDR1 SGHKS, CDR2 YYEKEE (reference sequence). In DNA form, the CDR3 reads TGTGCCAGCAGCTTGGTAGCAGGGGAAGGAAACACCATATATTTT. Amino acid sequence: CASSLVAGEGNTIYF.

This rearrangement joins TRBV10-3 to TRBJ2-7, with 8 bases identical to TRBD1. The junction had 2 bases not matched to a gene; V was cut back by 3 bases and J by 1 base. CDR1 is ENHRY, CDR2 SYGVKD, per germline. The CDR3 covers 14 residues. This chain's CDR3 is CAISEGTGSYEQYF. As DNA, the CDR3 is TGTGCCATCAGTGAAGGGACAGGTTCCTACGAGCAGTACTTC.

Ten or more counts support this clone. The V call is TRBV27, the J call TRBJ2-7; D might be TRBD1 (5 bases). Germline V gene sequence: CDR1 MNHEY, CDR2 SMNVEV (reference sequence). V gave up 2 bases and J gave up 3 bases, with 8 bases separating them. The CDR3 loop spans 13 amino acids. The CDR3 reads CASSLATDYEQYF. CDR3 DNA: TGTGCCAGCAGTTTAGCGACAGACTACGAGCAGTACTTC.

The chain combines TRBV4-1 with TRBJ2-6, with D maybe TRBD1 (6 bases). V was cut by 3 bases and J by 3 bases, with 9 bases left in between. This CDR3 spans 15 amino acids. Germline V gives CDR1 MGHRA, CDR2 YSYEKL. CDR3 DNA sequence: TGCGCCAGCAGCCAGGGGGCCCGTGGGGCCAACGTCCTGACTTTC. It translates to CASSQGARGANVLTF.

This sequence joins TRBV11-2 and TRBJ2-2; tentative D call: TRBD1 (5 bases). CDR1 is SGHAT, CDR2 FQNNGV, per germline. The CDR3 has 17 amino acids. Trimming left V 4 bases short and J 0 bases short, with 15 bases between. CDR3 DNA: TGTGCCAGCAGCTCCAGACAGACAGCAGCGAACACCGGGGAGCTGTTTTTT. This sequence encodes CASSSRQTAANTGELFF.

The chain employs TRBV18 and TRBJ1-6, with D unresolved. The germline CDR1 and CDR2 sequences are KGHSH and LQKENI. Trimming pared 2 bases from V and 9 bases from J, leaving 20 bases between. There are 17 residues in the CDR3. CDR3 protein: CASSPSLLRDGSSPLHF. The CDR3 DNA reads TGTGCCAGCTCACCAAGCCTTTTGAGGGATGGAAGTTCACCCCTCCACTTT.

The chain links TRBV2 to TRBJ2-7; D might be TRBD2 (6 bases). The CDR3 sequence is 13 residues long. V was shortened by 4 bases and J by 6 bases, with 13 bases between the two germline ends. Germline CDR1 SNHLY, CDR2 FYNNEI. The DNA of the CDR3 is TGTGCCAGCAGTGCAGAGGCCGGGGGCGAGCAGTACTTC. It is translated as CASSAEAGGEQYF.

V gene TRBV5-1 combines with J gene TRBJ2-3; D gene unclear. CDR1 is SGHRS, CDR2 YFSETQ, per germline. This CDR3 has 12 amino acids. Trimming took off 4 bases at V and 6 bases at J, with 9 bases between the two ends. The CDR3 sequence is CASSLQLDTQYF. For the CDR3, the DNA is TGCGCCAGCAGCCTACAGTTGGATACGCAGTATTTT.

The V call is TRBV6-1, the J call TRBJ1-2, with D hard to call. CDR1 is MNHNS, CDR2 SASEGT, per germline. Trimming left V 2 bases short and J 6 bases short, with 16 bases between. The CDR3 runs 15 residues. CDR3 DNA: TGTGCCAGCAGTGAACCCGGTTCACCGCTTAATGGCTACACCTTC. It is translated as CASSEPGSPLNGYTF.

V and J are TRBV19 and TRBJ2-3, with 11 bases lining up with TRBD2. The CDR3 spans 16 residues. With V trimmed by 8 bases and J by 2 bases, 9 bases remained unmatched. CDR1 is LNHDA, CDR2 SQIVND, per germline (reference sequence). CDR3 bases: TGTGCCAGTTCTAGCGGGGGGCAGATCTTCACAGATACGCAGTATTTT. Amino acid sequence: CASSSGGQIFTDTQYF.

The CDR3 DNA reads as TGTGCCAGCAGTATTCCAGCGACCGGGAGGGCGAGGTACGAGCAGTACTTC. This sequence encodes CASSIPATGRARYEQYF. The gene calls are TRBV7-2 and TRBJ2-7, with 8 bases aligning to TRBD2. Germline V gene sequence: CDR1 SGHTA, CDR2 FQGNSA. CDR3 size: 17 residues. Trimming cost V 6 bases and J 4 bases; bases outside gene matches: 17.

The CDR3 spells CASSQSMGRGDYGYTF. CDR3 coding DNA: TGTGCCAGCAGCCAATCCATGGGGAGGGGGGATTATGGCTACACCTTC. The chain combines TRBV3-1 (or the pseudogene TRBV3-2) with TRBJ1-2; the D gene is possibly TRBD1 (6 bases). CDR3 length: 16 residues. Per germline, CDR1 LGHDT and CDR2 YNNKEL (reference sequence). Between the trimmed V and J ends, which lost 2 bases and 5 bases, there was a span of 18 bases.

This clone has a handful of counts. The chain carries TRBV2 and TRBJ2-2, with TRBD2 identical over 15 bases. The V segment lost 6 bases and the J segment 0 bases; nucleotides outside the gene matches: 2. CDR3 length: 17 residues. CDR1 and CDR2 (germline): SNHLY, FYNNEI. The CDR3 reads CASSGTSGRSNTGELFF. CDR3 sequence (DNA): TGTGCCAGCAGCGGGACTAGCGGGAGGTCGAACACCGGGGAGCTGTTTTTT.